This section outlines one TCR beta chain sequence together with its context. PCR used 60 Vbeta primers and 13 Jbeta primers. Here immunoSEQ multiplex PCR was the method, and the copy in TCRdb shows in-frame clones only, minus some. The data hold tens of thousands of clones, with approximately 71% observed a single time. This record comes from a study of cytomegalovirus exposure and HLA in healthy donors. Each donor's status was that of a healthy bone marrow donor. The receptor was derived from a man over 45 in good health and CMV-seropositive. The sample consisted of PBMCs.

CDR3 residues: CASSVSGWDQPQHF. DNA of the CDR3: TGTGCCAGCAGCGTGTCGGGGTGGGATCAGCCCCAGCATTTT. The chain carries TRBV9 and TRBJ1-5; D gene unclear. V shed 2 bases and J shed 5 bases, with 11 bases lying between them. CDR3 length: 14 residues. Germline V lookup: CDR1 SGDLS, CDR2 YYNGEE. The full variable domain, its missing parts supplied by reference TRBV9 and TRBJ1-5, is DSGVTQTPKHLITATGQRVTLRCSPRSGDLSVYWYQQSLDQGLQFLIQYYNGEERAKGNILERFSAQQFPDLHSELNLSSLELGDSALYFCASSVSGWDQPQHFGDGTRLSIL.